What follows describes a single TCR beta chain. The data originate from a study of blood T cell repertoires in COVID-19. About the research overall: Acute-phase and convalescent COVID-19 samples originated in the United States, Italy and Spain.

Original processing methods: Quantification of nucleated cells was approximated via reference gene primer amplification. Sequencing used immunoSEQ multiplex PCR; TCRdb keeps in-frame clones, though not all of them. V, J and clone size were drawn from that table, and D and trimming were deduced from the DNA. The sample shows over 25,000 clones, about 91% of them seen only once. V lost 8 bases and J lost 6; bases outside the gene matches: 13. This CDR3 spans 14 amino acids. In germline, CDR1 is MNHEY, CDR2 SVGAGI. The chain joins TRBV6-5 to TRBJ2-7; 7 bases are a match to TRBD2. Sequencing was done on a sample of peripheral blood. The TCR was taken from a human donor with active COVID-19. The donor label of this sample is uncertain. The CDR3, as DNA: TGTGCCAGCGGTCCGGGCGGGAGCTTGGGCGAGCAGTACTTC. It codes for CASGPGGSLGEQYF.